The T cell receptor (beta chain) described here comes from a study of blood T cell repertoires in COVID-19. Looking at the study overall: Samples taken during acute and convalescent COVID-19 were collected in the United States, Italy and Spain. PBMCs, B-cell-depleted T cells, or T cells were the source of the cDNA or gDNA that made up the material.

As handled by the study authors: Reference gene primer amplification yielded estimated nucleated cell counts. The data were produced by immunoSEQ multiplex PCR, yet TCRdb's version contains in-frame clones alone and is incomplete. From that table come the V and J calls and clone size; the DNA was used to work out D and trimming. Among over 100,000 clones listed, roughly 84% were seen once. The germline gives CDR1 MDHEN, CDR2 SYDVKM. The CDR3 loop spans 16 amino acids. The junction had 5 bases not matched to a gene; V was cut back by 3 bases and J by 2 bases. The sequence was obtained from an older woman with acute or convalescent COVID-19. Input material: peripheral blood. The chain combines TRBV28 with TRBJ1-1, with 11 bases identical to TRBD1. This CDR3 reads CASSFRTGGRNTEAFF. CDR3 bases: TGTGCCAGCAGTTTCAGGACAGGGGGCAGAAACACTGAAGCTTTCTTT.